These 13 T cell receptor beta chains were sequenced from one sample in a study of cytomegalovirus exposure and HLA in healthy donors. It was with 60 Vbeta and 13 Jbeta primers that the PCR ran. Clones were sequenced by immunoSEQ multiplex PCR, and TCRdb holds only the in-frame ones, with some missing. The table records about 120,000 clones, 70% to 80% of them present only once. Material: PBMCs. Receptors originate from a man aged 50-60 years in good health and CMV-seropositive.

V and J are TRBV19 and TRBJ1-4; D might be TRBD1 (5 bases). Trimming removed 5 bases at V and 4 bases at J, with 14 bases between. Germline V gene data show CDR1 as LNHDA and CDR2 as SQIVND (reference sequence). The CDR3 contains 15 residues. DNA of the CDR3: TGTGCCAGTAGTGTAACCACAGGATATAATGAAAAACTGTTTTTT. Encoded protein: CASSVTTGYNEKLFF. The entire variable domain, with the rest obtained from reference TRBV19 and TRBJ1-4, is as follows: DGGITQSPKYLFRKEGQNVTLSCEQNLNHDAMYWYRQDPGQGLRLIYYSQIVNDFQKGDIAEGYSVSREKKESFPLTVTSAQKNPTAFYLCASSVTTGYNEKLFFGSGTQLSVL.

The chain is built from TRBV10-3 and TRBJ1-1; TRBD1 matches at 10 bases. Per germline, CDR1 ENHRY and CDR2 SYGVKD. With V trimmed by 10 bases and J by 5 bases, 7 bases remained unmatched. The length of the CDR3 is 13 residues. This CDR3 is CANRQGAGTEAFF. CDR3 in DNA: TGTGCCAACAGACAGGGGGCGGGTACTGAAGCTTTCTTT.

The CDR3 DNA reads as TGTGCCATCAGTGAGGGACAGGGAGCTGAGCAGTTCTTC. The encoded protein is CAISEGQGAEQFF. The rearrangement joins TRBV10-3 to TRBJ2-1; 8 nucleotides match TRBD1. Trimming at V came to 2 bases and at J to 9 bases, leaving 3 bases not matched to a gene. Germline V gives CDR1 ENHRY, CDR2 SYGVKD. The CDR3 covers 13 residues.

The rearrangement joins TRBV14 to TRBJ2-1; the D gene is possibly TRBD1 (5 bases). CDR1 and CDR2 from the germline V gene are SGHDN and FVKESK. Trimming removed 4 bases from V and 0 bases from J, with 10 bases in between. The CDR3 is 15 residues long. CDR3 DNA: TGTGCCAGCAGCCTCGACAGCAGCTCCTACAATGAGCAGTTCTTC. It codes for CASSLDSSSYNEQFF.

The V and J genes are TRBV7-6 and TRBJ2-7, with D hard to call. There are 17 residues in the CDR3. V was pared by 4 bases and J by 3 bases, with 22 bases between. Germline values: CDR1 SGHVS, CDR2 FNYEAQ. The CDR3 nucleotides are TGTGCCAGCAGCTCTGGCCCCACGGAGACGTCTCACTACGAGCAGTACTTC. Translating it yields CASSSGPTETSHYEQYF.

The CDR3 coding sequence is TGTGCCAGCAGCCAATCAGGGGGCTCCTACAATGAGCAGTTCTTC. Its translation is CASSQSGGSYNEQFF. The rearrangement joins TRBV14 to TRBJ2-1; 7 nucleotides line up with TRBD1. V trimming: 2 bases; J trimming: 0 bases; junction bases outside the gene matches: 1. The CDR3 has 15 amino acids. Looked up from germline, CDR1 is SGHDN and CDR2 is FVKESK.

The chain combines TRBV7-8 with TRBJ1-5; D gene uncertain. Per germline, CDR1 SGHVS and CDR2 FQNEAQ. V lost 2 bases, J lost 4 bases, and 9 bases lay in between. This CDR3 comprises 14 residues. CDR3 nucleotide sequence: TGTGCCAGCAGCTTAAGCAGACAAAATCAGCCCCAGCATTTT. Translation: CASSLSRQNQPQHF. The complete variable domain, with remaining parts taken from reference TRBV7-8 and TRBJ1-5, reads GAGVSQSPRYKVAKRGQDVALRCDPISGHVSLFWYQQALGQGPEFLTYFQNEAQLDKSGLPSDRFFAERPEGSVSTLKIQRTQQEDSAVYLCASSLSRQNQPQHFGDGTRLSIL.

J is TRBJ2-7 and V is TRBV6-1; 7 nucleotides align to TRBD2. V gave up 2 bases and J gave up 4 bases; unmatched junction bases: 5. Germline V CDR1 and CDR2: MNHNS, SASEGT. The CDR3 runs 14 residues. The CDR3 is CASSESGGGYEQYF. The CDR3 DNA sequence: TGTGCCAGCAGTGAAAGCGGCGGGGGATACGAGCAGTACTTC.

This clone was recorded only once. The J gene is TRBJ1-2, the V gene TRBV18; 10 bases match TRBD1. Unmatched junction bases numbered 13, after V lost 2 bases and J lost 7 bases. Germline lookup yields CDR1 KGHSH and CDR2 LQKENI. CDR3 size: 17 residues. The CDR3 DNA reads TGTGCCAGCTCACCAAAGGGACAGGGGTCCATCGTGCCTGGCTACACCTTC. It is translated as CASSPKGQGSIVPGYTF.

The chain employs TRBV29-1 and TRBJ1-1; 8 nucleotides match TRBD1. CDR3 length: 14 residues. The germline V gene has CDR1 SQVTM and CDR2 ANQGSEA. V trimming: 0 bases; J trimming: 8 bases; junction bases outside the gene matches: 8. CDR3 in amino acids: CSVEDLSGGREAFF. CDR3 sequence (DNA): TGCAGCGTTGAAGATCTTTCAGGGGGCAGGGAAGCTTTCTTT.

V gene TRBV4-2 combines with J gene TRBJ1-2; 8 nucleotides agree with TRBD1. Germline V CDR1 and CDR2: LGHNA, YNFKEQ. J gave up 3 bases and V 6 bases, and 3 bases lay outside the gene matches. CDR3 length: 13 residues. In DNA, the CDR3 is TGTGCCAGCAGTTACAGGGGGGACTATGGCTACACCTTC. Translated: CASSYRGDYGYTF.

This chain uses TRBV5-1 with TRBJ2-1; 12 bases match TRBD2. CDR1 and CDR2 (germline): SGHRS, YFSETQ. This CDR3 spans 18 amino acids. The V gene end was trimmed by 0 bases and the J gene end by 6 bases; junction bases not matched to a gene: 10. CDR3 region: CASSLGDLAGGLGNEQFF. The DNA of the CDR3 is TGCGCCAGCAGCTTGGGTGACCTAGCGGGGGGGCTTGGCAATGAGCAGTTCTTC.

CDR3 nucleotide sequence: TGTGCCAGCAGCGTAGTGGGGACAGGGGGAAACAATGAGCAGTTCTTC. Its protein product is CASSVVGTGGNNEQFF. The genes are TRBV9 and TRBJ2-1, with 11 bases matching TRBD1. CDR3 length: 16 residues. Germline CDR1 and CDR2: SGDLS and YYNGEE. V shed 0 bases, J shed 5 bases, and the junction held 4 bases outside the gene matches.